This is a list of T cell receptor beta chains from one sample in a study of T cell responses to AZD1222 COVID-19 vaccine. Profiled with immunoSEQ multiplex PCR; TCRdb holds only in-frame clones, not every one. In the table there are 60,000 to 90,000 clones, about 80% of which are singletons. Sequencing was performed on peripheral blood, taken 28 days after the second dose of the MenACWY control vaccine. All receptors derive from an adult who received the MenACWY meningococcal vaccine as a control. CDR3s include the opening cysteine and the closing phenylalanine or tryptophan. D genes are given only for firm matches. A clone size is listed for some rows: how often the clone was seen (once, few, many), or a class if it is expanded.

v_call	d_call	j_call	clone_size	cdr3_aa	cdr3_nt
TRBV7-2	-	TRBJ2-3	-	CASSPIGSDTQYF	TGTGCCAGCAGCCCGATTGGTTCAGATACGCAGTATTTT
TRBV28	-	TRBJ1-1	-	CASSFPQNSTEAFF	TGTGCCAGCAGTTTTCCCCAGAATAGCACTGAAGCTTTCTTT
TRBV7-6	-	TRBJ1-4	-	CASSLGGGSEKLFF	TGTGCCAGCAGCTTAGGAGGGGGTTCTGAAAAACTGTTTTTT
TRBV28	-	TRBJ1-4	-	CASSSLRTLFF	TGTGCCAGCAGTTCCCTCAGAACACTGTTTTTT
TRBV7-2	-	TRBJ1-5	-	CASSGSLNQPQHF	TGTGCCAGCAGCGGGTCTCTCAATCAGCCCCAGCATTTT
TRBV6-5	TRBD1	TRBJ1-1	-	CASRQDRDTEAFF	TGTGCCAGCAGGCAAGACAGGGACACTGAAGCTTTCTTT
TRBV4-2	-	TRBJ1-4	-	CASSQGPLEKLFF	TGTGCCAGCAGCCAAGGTCCACTTGAAAAACTGTTTTTT
TRBV5-1	-	TRBJ1-2	-	CASSLESISPGSDGYTF	TGCGCCAGCAGCTTGGAAAGTATTAGTCCAGGGAGCGATGGCTACACCTTC
TRBV3-1/TRBV3-2	TRBD1	TRBJ2-2	-	CASSPTTGLIGELFF	TGTGCCAGCAGCCCCACGACAGGGTTGATCGGGGAGCTGTTTTTT
TRBV11-2	-	TRBJ2-3	-	CASSLSWTRNRTDTQYF	TGTGCCAGCAGCTTATCATGGACACGGAATAGGACAGATACGCAGTATTTT
TRBV7-9	-	TRBJ1-1	-	CASSLVMNTEAFF	TGTGCCAGCAGCTTAGTCATGAACACTGAAGCTTTCTTT
TRBV9	-	TRBJ1-1	few	CASSVQANTEAFF	TGTGCCAGCAGCGTGCAGGCGAACACTGAAGCTTTCTTT
TRBV18	TRBD1	TRBJ1-6	-	CASSQTGGRSPLHF	TGTGCCAGCTCACAGACAGGGGGCAGGTCACCCCTCCACTTT
TRBV5-1	-	TRBJ1-4	-	CASSPQGSADEKLFF	TGCGCCAGCAGCCCCCAGGGTAGCGCAGATGAAAAACTGTTTTTT
TRBV6-5	TRBD2	TRBJ2-1	-	CASRLQTSGYNEQFF	TGTGCCAGCAGACTCCAGACTAGCGGTTACAATGAGCAGTTCTTC
TRBV6-2/TRBV6-3	-	TRBJ1-5	-	CASSRSPEQPQHF	TGTGCCAGCAGTAGAAGTCCCGAACAGCCCCAGCATTTT
TRBV9	-	TRBJ1-6	-	CASSAGRGSYNSPLHF	TGTGCCAGCAGCGCCGGCCGGGGATCCTATAATTCACCCCTCCACTTT
TRBV7-8	-	TRBJ1-2	-	CASSLGLGGYTF	TGTGCCAGCAGCTTAGGCCTCGGCGGCTACACCTTC
TRBV7-9	TRBD2	TRBJ2-3	few	CASSPRVAGVPDTQYF	TGTGCCAGCAGCCCTCGGGTAGCGGGGGTCCCAGATACGCAGTATTTT
TRBV19	-	TRBJ2-1	-	CASSIGRFNEQFF	TGTGCCAGTAGTATAGGCCGGTTCAATGAGCAGTTCTTC
TRBV5-1	TRBD2	TRBJ2-5	-	CASSFRPRGLETQYF	TGCGCCAGCAGCTTTCGACCGCGGGGGTTAGAGACCCAGTACTTC
TRBV28	-	TRBJ1-2	once	CASRGQGTPNYGYTF	TGTGCCAGCAGAGGCCAGGGGACCCCAAACTATGGCTACACCTTC
TRBV11-2	-	TRBJ1-1	few	CASSLPTGSTEAFF	TGTGCCAGCAGCTTACCCACAGGGAGCACTGAAGCTTTCTTT
TRBV5-1	-	TRBJ1-1	-	CASSLGLGATEAFF	TGCGCCAGCAGCTTGGGTCTGGGGGCTACTGAAGCTTTCTTT
TRBV21-1	-	TRBJ1-1	-	CASSQRTGGMNTEAFF	TGTGCCAGCAGCCAAAGGACAGGGGGCATGAACACTGAAGCTTTCTTT
TRBV9	-	TRBJ2-5	once	CASAHGGQNQETQYF	TGTGCCAGCGCCCACGGGGGACAGAACCAAGAGACCCAGTACTTC
TRBV19	TRBD2	TRBJ2-3	-	CASSIATSGGTDTQYF	TGTGCCAGTAGTATAGCCACTAGCGGGGGCACAGATACGCAGTATTTT
TRBV7-8	-	TRBJ1-5	-	CASSLRGRQPQHF	TGTGCCAGCAGCTTACGGGGGCGACAGCCCCAGCATTTT
TRBV5-1	-	TRBJ2-7	-	CASSLNLGSEQYF	TGCGCCAGCAGCTTAAACTTGGGGTCCGAGCAGTACTTC
TRBV29-1	TRBD2	TRBJ2-7	-	CSVAGTSGAYEQYF	TGCAGCGTTGCCGGGACTAGCGGAGCCTACGAGCAGTACTTC
TRBV5-1	TRBD2	TRBJ2-1	-	CASSRTSGSGNEQFF	TGCGCCAGCAGCCGGACTAGCGGGAGTGGCAATGAGCAGTTCTTC
TRBV6-5	-	TRBJ2-2	-	CASTPNVPTGELFF	TGTGCCAGCACCCCGAACGTCCCAACCGGGGAGCTGTTTTTT
TRBV6-5	-	TRBJ1-6	-	CASRGPGTNSPLHF	TGTGCCAGCAGGGGACCAGGGACTAATTCACCCCTCCACTTT
TRBV7-9	-	TRBJ1-4	-	CASSSGEMATNEKLFF	TGTGCCAGCAGCTCGGGGGAGATGGCAACTAATGAAAAACTGTTTTTT
TRBV6-2/TRBV6-3	-	TRBJ1-5	-	CASSYVGVVQPQHF	TGTGCCAGCAGTTACGTCGGGGTTGTTCAGCCCCAGCATTTT
TRBV19	TRBD1	TRBJ1-2	-	CASSGWGGQGDFGYTF	TGTGCCAGTAGTGGATGGGGAGGACAGGGAGACTTTGGCTACACCTTC
TRBV9	TRBD2	TRBJ2-3	few	CASSKLAGGTDTQYF	TGTGCCAGCAGCAAGCTAGCGGGGGGCACAGATACGCAGTATTTT
TRBV19	-	TRBJ1-4	-	CASSLGGRSNEKLFF	TGTGCCAGTAGTCTGGGGGGCAGATCTAATGAAAAACTGTTTTTT
TRBV19	TRBD2	TRBJ2-3	-	CASSVSGAFTDTQYF	TGTGCCAGTAGTGTGAGCGGGGCTTTCACAGATACGCAGTATTTT
TRBV20-1	-	TRBJ2-5	-	CSASGGTRGETQYF	TGCAGTGCTAGTGGGGGTACGCGGGGCGAGACCCAGTACTTC
TRBV29-1	-	TRBJ2-1	medium-sized	CSDRSYNEQFF	TGCAGCGATCGGTCCTACAATGAGCAGTTCTTC
TRBV28	-	TRBJ1-5	-	CASRDPNQPQHF	TGTGCCAGCAGGGACCCCAATCAGCCCCAGCATTTT
TRBV30	-	TRBJ1-1	-	CAWSDLRANTEAFF	TGTGCCTGGAGTGATTTAAGGGCAAACACTGAAGCTTTCTTT
TRBV4-3	-	TRBJ1-2	few	CASSQDAEGGYGYTF	TGCGCCAGCAGCCAAGACGCGGAAGGGGGATATGGCTACACCTTC
TRBV7-2	TRBD2	TRBJ2-5	-	CASSLNQRGGQETQYF	TGTGCCAGCAGCTTAAACCAGCGGGGGGGACAAGAGACCCAGTACTTC
TRBV19	-	TRBJ1-1	-	CASSQQDTNTEAFF	TGTGCCAGTAGTCAACAGGACACGAACACTGAAGCTTTCTTT
TRBV11-2	TRBD1	TRBJ1-5	-	CASSLDRGNQPQHF	TGTGCCAGCAGCCTAGACAGGGGTAATCAGCCCCAGCATTTT
TRBV2	TRBD1	TRBJ1-2	-	CASSVRVQGGNYGYTF	TGTGCCAGCAGTGTTCGAGTCCAGGGGGGAAACTATGGCTACACCTTC
TRBV2	-	TRBJ2-6	-	CASTTGANVLTF	TGTGCCAGCACAACCGGGGCCAACGTCCTGACTTTC
TRBV2	-	TRBJ2-7	-	CASSEMGQNYEQYF	TGTGCCAGCAGTGAAATGGGGCAAAACTACGAGCAGTACTTC
TRBV14	-	TRBJ2-1	-	CASSPGHNNEQFF	TGTGCCAGCAGCCCCGGACACAACAATGAGCAGTTCTTC
TRBV12-3/TRBV12-4	-	TRBJ2-1	-	CASSSLYNEQFF	TGTGCCAGCAGTTCCCTGTACAATGAGCAGTTCTTC
TRBV6-2/TRBV6-3	-	TRBJ2-3	-	CASSPNWEGGGARTDTQYF	TGTGCCAGCAGCCCGAATTGGGAAGGTGGCGGGGCTCGCACAGATACGCAGTATTTT
TRBV7-2	-	TRBJ2-7	-	CASSSLPFGSFNEQYF	TGTGCCAGCAGCTCGCTCCCCTTCGGGAGTTTCAACGAGCAGTACTTC
TRBV2	TRBD1	TRBJ2-3	once	CASNKDRGPLDTQYF	TGTGCCAGCAATAAGGACAGGGGACCTTTGGATACGCAGTATTTT
TRBV12-3/TRBV12-4	-	TRBJ1-5	-	CASSMYSNQPQHF	TGTGCCAGCAGCATGTATAGCAATCAGCCCCAGCATTTT
TRBV19	-	TRBJ2-1	-	CASSIDKFGDAEQFF	TGTGCCAGTAGTATAGATAAGTTCGGGGACGCTGAGCAGTTCTTC
TRBV9	-	TRBJ2-3	-	CASSVSPSTDTQYF	TGTGCCAGCAGCGTATCTCCTAGCACAGATACGCAGTATTTT